This T cell receptor beta chain comes out of a study of blood T cells in healthy people across ages. Within the sample, this clonotype is medium-sized. Germline-derived CDR1 and CDR2 are SNHLY and FYNNEI. Trimming cost V 1 base and J 6 bases, with 10 bases left between them. The CDR3 is made up of 13 amino acids. A second PCR of about 7 to 12 cycles used a sample-barcoded 5' primer and a J-beta primer mix. The authors tagged each cDNA molecule using a template-switch adaptor with 12 random nucleotides. TCRdb re-derived calls from the 5' RACE reads in MiXCR, one entry per CDR3 protein. The sample includes just over 800,000 distinct CDR3 sequences, about 59% of them seen just once.

The chain combines TRBV2 with TRBJ2-7, with a weak D call TRBD1 (6 bases). The source of this sequence is a man aged 25 to 40 in good health. The sample was blood. CDR3 bases: TGTGCCAGCAGTGAAGTAACAGGGAGCGAGCAGTACTTC. Translating gives CASSEVTGSEQYF.